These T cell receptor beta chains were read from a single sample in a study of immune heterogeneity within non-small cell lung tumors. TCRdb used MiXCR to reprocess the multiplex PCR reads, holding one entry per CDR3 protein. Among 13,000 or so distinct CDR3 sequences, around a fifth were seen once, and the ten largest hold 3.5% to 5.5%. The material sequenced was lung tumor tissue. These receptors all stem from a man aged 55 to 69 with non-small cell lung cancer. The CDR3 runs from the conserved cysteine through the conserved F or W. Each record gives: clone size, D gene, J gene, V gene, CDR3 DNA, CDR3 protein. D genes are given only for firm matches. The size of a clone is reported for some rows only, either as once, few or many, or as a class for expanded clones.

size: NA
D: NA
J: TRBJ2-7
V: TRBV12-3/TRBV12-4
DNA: TGTGCCAGCACCCCGGGAGTGGCCTCCTACGAGCAGTACTTC
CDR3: CASTPGVASYEQYF

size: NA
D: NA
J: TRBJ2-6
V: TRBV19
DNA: TGTGCCAGTAGTACCCCCCCGGTCGGGTCGGGGGCCAACGTCCTGACTTTC
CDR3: CASSTPPVGSGANVLTF

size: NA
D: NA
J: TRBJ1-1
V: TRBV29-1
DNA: TGCAGCGTTGTCACATCTGAAGCTTTCTTT
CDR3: CSVVTSEAFF

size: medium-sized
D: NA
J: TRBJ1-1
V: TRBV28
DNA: TGTGCCAGCAGTTTTGGGGGGGGGACTGAAGCTTTCTTT
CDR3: CASSFGGGTEAFF

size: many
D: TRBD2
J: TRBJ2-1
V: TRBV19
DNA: TGTGCCAGTAGTATGACTAGCTTCAATGAGCAGTTCTTC
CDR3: CASSMTSFNEQFF

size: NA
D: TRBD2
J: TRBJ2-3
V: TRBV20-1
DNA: TGCAGTGCCGGGAGGGCCGGCACAGATACGCAGTATTTT
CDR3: CSAGRAGTDTQYF

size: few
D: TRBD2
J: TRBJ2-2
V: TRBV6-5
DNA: TGTGCCAGCATTTACGACGGGACTAGCGGGAGTTCGAACACCGGGGAGCTGTTTTTT
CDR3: CASIYDGTSGSSNTGELFF

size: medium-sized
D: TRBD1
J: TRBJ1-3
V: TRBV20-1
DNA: TGCAGTGCTAGGGACAGGGCCGGCAACACCATATATTTT
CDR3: CSARDRAGNTIYF

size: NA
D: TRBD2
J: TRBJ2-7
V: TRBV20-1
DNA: TGCAGTGCTAGTGCATCGGGACTAGGGACCTACGAGCAGTACTTC
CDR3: CSASASGLGTYEQYF

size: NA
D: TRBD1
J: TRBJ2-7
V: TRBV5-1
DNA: TGCGCCAGCAGCTTGTCGGGACAGGCCTACGAGCAGTACTTC
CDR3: CASSLSGQAYEQYF

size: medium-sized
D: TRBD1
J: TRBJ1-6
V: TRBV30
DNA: TGTGCCTGGAGTACCGAACAGGGGGCCGGATCACCCCTCCACTTT
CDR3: CAWSTEQGAGSPLHF

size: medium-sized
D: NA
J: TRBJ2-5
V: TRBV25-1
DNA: TGTGCCAGCAGCAAGACAGTGTACCAAGAGACCCAGTACTTC
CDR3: CASSKTVYQETQYF

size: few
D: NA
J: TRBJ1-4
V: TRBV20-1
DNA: TGCAGTGCTAGGGGGTCGAATGAAAAACTGTTTTTT
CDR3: CSARGSNEKLFF

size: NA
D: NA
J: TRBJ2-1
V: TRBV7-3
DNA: TGTGCCAGCAGCTTGTCAGGGGACCCCTACAATGAGCAGTTCTTC
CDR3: CASSLSGDPYNEQFF

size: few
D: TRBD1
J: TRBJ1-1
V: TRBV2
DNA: TGTGCCACCCAACCACAGGGGGGGAACACTGAAGCTTTCTTT
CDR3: CATQPQGGNTEAFF

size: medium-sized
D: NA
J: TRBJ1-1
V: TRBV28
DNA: TGTGCCAGCAGTCAGGGGTTCATGAACACTGAAGCTTTCTTT
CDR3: CASSQGFMNTEAFF

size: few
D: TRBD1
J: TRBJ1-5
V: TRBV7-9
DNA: TGTGCCAGCAGCTTGGGGGACAGTGGACAGCCCCAGCATTTT
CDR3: CASSLGDSGQPQHF

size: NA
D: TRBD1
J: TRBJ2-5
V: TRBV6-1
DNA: TGTGCCAGCAGTGAATTTAGGGGACAGGCAGGAGAGACCCAGTACTTC
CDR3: CASSEFRGQAGETQYF

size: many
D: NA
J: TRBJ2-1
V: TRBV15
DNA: TGTGCCACCAGCAGATGGCGGAATGAGCAGTTCTTC
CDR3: CATSRWRNEQFF

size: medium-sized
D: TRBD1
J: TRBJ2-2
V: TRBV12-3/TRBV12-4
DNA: TGTGCCAGCAGCCGACAGGGGAAGACCGGGGAGCTGTTTTTT
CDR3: CASSRQGKTGELFF

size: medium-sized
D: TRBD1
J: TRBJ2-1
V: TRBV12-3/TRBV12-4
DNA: TGTGCCAGCAGGACAAGACAGGGGGCAACCGATGAGCAGTTCTTC
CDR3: CASRTRQGATDEQFF

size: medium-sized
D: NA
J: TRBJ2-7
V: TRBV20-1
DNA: TGCAGTGCTAGAGGAATCTACGAGCAGTACTTC
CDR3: CSARGIYEQYF

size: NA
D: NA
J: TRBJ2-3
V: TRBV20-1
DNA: TGCAGTGCTCCCAGGGGGGAAGGCTTTAGCACAGATACGCAGTATTTT
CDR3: CSAPRGEGFSTDTQYF

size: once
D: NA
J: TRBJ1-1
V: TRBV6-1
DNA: TGTGCCATCAGTGAAGCGGTAAGGGGCAGACCGAACACTGAAGCTTTCTTT
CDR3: CAISEAVRGRPNTEAFF

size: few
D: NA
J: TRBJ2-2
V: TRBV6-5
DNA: TGTGCCAGCAGTTACGGGGGGTTAAGCGGGGAGCTGTTTTTT
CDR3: CASSYGGLSGELFF

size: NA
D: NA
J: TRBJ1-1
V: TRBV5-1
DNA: TGCGCCAGCAGCTTAGGCGGGGAGGGGAGTACTGAAGCTTTCTTT
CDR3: CASSLGGEGSTEAFF

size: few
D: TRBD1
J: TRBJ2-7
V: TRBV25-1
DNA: TGTGCCAGCTGGGACAGGGTCGGCGAGCAGTACTTC
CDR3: CASWDRVGEQYF

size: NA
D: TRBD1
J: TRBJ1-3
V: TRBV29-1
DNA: TGCAGCGCAGGACAGGGACTCTCTGGAAACACCATATATTTT
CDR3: CSAGQGLSGNTIYF

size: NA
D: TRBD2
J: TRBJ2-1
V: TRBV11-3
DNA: TGTGCCGGGCAGGCTAGCGGGAGGGCCGTTGGCAATGAGCAGTTCTTC
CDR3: CAGQASGRAVGNEQFF

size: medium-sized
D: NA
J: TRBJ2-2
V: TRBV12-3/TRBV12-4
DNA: TGTGCCAGCAGTTTATACGGGAGAGATACGACCGGGGAGCTGTTTTTT
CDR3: CASSLYGRDTTGELFF

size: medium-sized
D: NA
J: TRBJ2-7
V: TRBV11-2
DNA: TGTGCCAGCAACCCGGGACCCCTTTCCGTCTTC
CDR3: CASNPGPLSVF

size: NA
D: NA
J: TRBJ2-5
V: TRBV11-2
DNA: TGTGCCAGCAGCTTGCAGGGAGTGAGGGAGACCCAGTACTTC
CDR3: CASSLQGVRETQYF

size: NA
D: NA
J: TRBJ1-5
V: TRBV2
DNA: TGTGCCAGCAGTCAGGGGAGATACAATCAGCCCCAGCATTTT
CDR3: CASSQGRYNQPQHF

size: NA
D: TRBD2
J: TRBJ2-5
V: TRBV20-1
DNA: TGCAGTGCTAGAGACTGGCGGGAGGCGGGGGAGACCCAGTACTTC
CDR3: CSARDWREAGETQYF

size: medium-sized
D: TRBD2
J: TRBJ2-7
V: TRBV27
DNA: TGTGCCAGCGCTAGCGGGAGTTACGAGCAGTACTTC
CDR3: CASASGSYEQYF

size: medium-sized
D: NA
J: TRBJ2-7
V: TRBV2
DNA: TGTGCCAGCAGAGTACAGGGATCCTACGAGCAGTACTTC
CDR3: CASRVQGSYEQYF

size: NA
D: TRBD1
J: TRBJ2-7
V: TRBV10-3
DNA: TGTGCCATCAGTGAGCCGAGTTCTCGGACAGGGGTTCGTGGTGTAAGGTACGAGCAGTACTTC
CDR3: CAISEPSSRTGVRGVRYEQYF

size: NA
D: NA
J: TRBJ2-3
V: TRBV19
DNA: TGTGCCAGTACCGAGGCTCCGGGGAGGACAGATACGCAGTATTTT
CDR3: CASTEAPGRTDTQYF

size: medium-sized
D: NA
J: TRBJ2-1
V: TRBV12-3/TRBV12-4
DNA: TGTGCTAGGGGCGCGCGGACCACCATCAATGAGCAGTTCTTC
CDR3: CARGARTTINEQFF

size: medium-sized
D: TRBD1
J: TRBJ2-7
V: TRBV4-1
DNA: TGCGCCAGCAGCGCGGACAGGGGAGAAGCCTACGAGCAGTACTTC
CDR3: CASSADRGEAYEQYF

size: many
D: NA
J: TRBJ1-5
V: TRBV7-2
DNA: TGTGCCAGCAGCTTAGAGTGGGCGCGGAGCAATCAGCCCCAGCATTTT
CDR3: CASSLEWARSNQPQHF

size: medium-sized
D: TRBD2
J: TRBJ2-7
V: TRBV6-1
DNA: TGTGCCAGCAGACCTCACATCAGCGGGAGCTCCTACGAGCAGTACTTC
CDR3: CASRPHISGSSYEQYF

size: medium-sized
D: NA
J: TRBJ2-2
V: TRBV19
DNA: TGTGCCAGTAGTAAGGATTTGTCCGGGGAGCTGTTTTTT
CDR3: CASSKDLSGELFF

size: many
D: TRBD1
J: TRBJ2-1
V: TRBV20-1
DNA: TGCAGTGCTAGAGCCCGGACAGGGGGGTTGTACAATGAGCAGTTCTTC
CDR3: CSARARTGGLYNEQFF

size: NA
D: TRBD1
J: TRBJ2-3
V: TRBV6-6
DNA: TGTGCCAGCAGTTACGGGACAGACGGAAATACGCAGTATTTT
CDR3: CASSYGTDGNTQYF

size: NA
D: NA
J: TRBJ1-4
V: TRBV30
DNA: TGTGCCTGGAGGGGGGGGGTAGGGACCCATAATGAAAAACTGTTTTTT
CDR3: CAWRGGVGTHNEKLFF